This T cell receptor beta chain was obtained from a study of blood T cell repertoires in COVID-19. Original processing methods: It was from reference gene primer amplification that nucleated cell counts were estimated. Using immunoSEQ multiplex PCR, the repertoire was profiled, and TCRdb retains in-frame clones only, with some absent. V and J calls and clone size come straight from that table; D and trimming were deduced from the DNA. Of tens of thousands of clones in the sample, roughly 85% are singletons; the top ten hold around a quarter. The sequencing input was peripheral blood. The receptor's source is a man aged 60 to 75 with active or convalescent COVID-19.

The CDR3 protein is CASSLSGTGGRYINHQFF. In DNA, the CDR3 is TGTGCCAGCAGTTTATCGGGGACAGGGGGACGGTATATCAACCACCAGTTCTTC. The V and J genes are TRBV27 and TRBJ2-1; TRBD1 matches at 11 bases. The CDR3 contains 18 residues. The germline V gene has CDR1 MNHEY and CDR2 SMNVEV (reference sequence). The ends lost 0 bases at V and 13 bases at J; junction bases unmatched: 17.